The T cell receptor (beta chain) under discussion was sequenced for a study of naive and memory T cell subsets. General study findings and limits: A few larger clonotypes appeared in naive repertoires, especially CD8, possibly memory cells re-expressing CD45RA. Over 90% of naive TCR sequences appeared only once, unlike memory subsets.

An equimolar mix of two oligonucleotides served as the beta constant-region primer for TRBC1 and TRBC2. Ligated cDNA was amplified by four rounds of PCR with nested alpha and beta constant-region primers and SP2. TCRdb re-called the UMI-ligation and nested PCR reads with MiXCR, one entry per CDR3 protein. The sample lists about 140,000 distinct CDR3 sequences, approximately 20% occurring once. Separate alpha and beta amplification began at the second PCR step. This clonotype was recorded at least ten times. Its antigen is currently unknown. CDR3 size: 12 residues. The V end lost 3 bases, the J end lost 5 bases, and 7 bases lay between the germline ends. Germline CDR1 SEHNR, CDR2 FQNEAQ (reference sequence).

This rearrangement joins TRBV7-9 to TRBJ1-1; D call uncertain. The sequencing sample was made of naive CD8+ T cells from blood. The clonotype comes from a human donor in good health. CDR3 sequence reads: CASSFAGTEAFF. In nucleotides, the CDR3 is TGTGCCAGCAGCTTCGCGGGGACTGAAGCTTTCTTT. Full variable domain (rest looked up from reference TRBV7-9 and TRBJ1-1): DTGVSQNPRHKITKRGQNVTFRCDPISEHNRLYWYRQTLGQGPEFLTYFQNEAQLEKSRLLSDRFSAERPKGSFSTLEIQRTEQGDSAMYLCASSFAGTEAFFGQGTRLTVV.